The present T cell receptor (beta chain) was sequenced within a study of blood T cell repertoires in COVID-19. Study overall: PBMCs, B-cell-depleted T cells, or T cells provided the cDNA or gDNA that made up the material.

The CDR3 is 17 residues long. The V and J ends lost 3 bases and 0 bases, in that order; junction bases with no gene match: 7. Looked up from germline, CDR1 is KGHSH and CDR2 is LQKENI. Seattle patients were enrolled while actively infected and followed longitudinally. The method was immunoSEQ multiplex PCR; TCRdb's version includes in-frame clones alone and lacks a portion of them. The sample carries more than 150,000 clones, around 87% recorded once. This TCR came from a man in his sixties with COVID-19, enrolled during active disease. The chain links TRBV18 to TRBJ2-3, with 9 bases identical to TRBD2. The sequenced sample was peripheral blood. This CDR3 is CASSPSGGLTSTDTQYF. The CDR3 region has the DNA TGTGCCAGCTCACCTAGCGGGGGCCTAACTAGCACAGATACGCAGTATTTT.